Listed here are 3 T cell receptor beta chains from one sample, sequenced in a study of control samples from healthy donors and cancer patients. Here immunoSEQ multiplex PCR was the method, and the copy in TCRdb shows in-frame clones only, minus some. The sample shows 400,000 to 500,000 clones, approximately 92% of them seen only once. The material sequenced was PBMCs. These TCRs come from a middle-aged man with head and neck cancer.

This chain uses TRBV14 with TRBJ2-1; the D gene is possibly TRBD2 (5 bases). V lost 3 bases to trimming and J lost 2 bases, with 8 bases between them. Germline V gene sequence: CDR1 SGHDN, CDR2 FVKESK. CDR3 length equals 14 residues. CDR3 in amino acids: CASSHTGTYNEQFF. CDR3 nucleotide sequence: TGTGCCAGCAGCCACACCGGGACCTACAATGAGCAGTTCTTC.

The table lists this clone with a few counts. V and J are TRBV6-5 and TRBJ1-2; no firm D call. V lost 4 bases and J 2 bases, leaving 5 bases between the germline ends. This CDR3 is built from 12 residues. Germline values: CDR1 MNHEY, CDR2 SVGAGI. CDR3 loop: CASSSQNYGYTF. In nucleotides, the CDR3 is TGTGCCAGCAGTTCCCAGAACTATGGCTACACCTTC.

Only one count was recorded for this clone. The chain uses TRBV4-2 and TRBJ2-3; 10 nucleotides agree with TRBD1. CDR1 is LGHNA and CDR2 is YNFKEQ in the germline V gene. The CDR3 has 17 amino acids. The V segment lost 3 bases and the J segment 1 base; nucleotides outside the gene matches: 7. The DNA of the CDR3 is TGTGCCAGCAGCCAGACCGGGACAGGGGACGGCACAGATACGCAGTATTTT. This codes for CASSQTGTGDGTDTQYF.